This TCR beta chain stems from a study of metastatic and nonmetastatic thyroid tumors (dated by TCRdb to the early 2020s). As for the study more broadly: The researchers compared repertoires between peripheral blood samples and tumor or nodule tissue samples from patients with malignant or benign thyroid disease.

Broader findings and caveats from the paper: In both blood and tumor samples, malignant tumors were reported to have significantly higher TCR beta diversity than benign nodules.

The library was made by PCR. Reads for this sample came from an Illumina HiSeq 4000. High-throughput sequencing was used to profile the TCR beta-chain CDR3 region of each patient. In the source study's methods: Drawing on CDR3 differences between clinicopathological groups, the researchers built a classifier meant to tell apart patients with distant-metastatic papillary thyroid cancer. Repertoire diversity was assessed with the Shannon index, and tumor-blood repertoire similarity with the Morisita-Horn index. TCRdb reworked the public reads: Q25 trimming with fastp, MiXCR clone assembly, productive beta chains retained. The V and J calls were determined by TCRdb, not by the authors. The sample profile shows roughly 48,000 clones; around a sixth of them were found once. The ten largest clones take up 3% of the sample. Before undergoing thyroid surgery, none of the patients had been given any kind of treatment. The study retrospectively analysed patient clinical samples collected from about 2012 to 2018 using T-cell receptor beta sequencing.

As for this clone: It has no known antigen specificity. The germline gene is not matched at one end of the junction; a read error may be the cause.

This receptor was identified in a female donor with papillary thyroid cancer or a benign thyroid nodule (not recorded which). Some clones in this sample may be carry-over from other donors' samples. The source material was blood.

The CDR3 region: CASIGSGRHF. The DNA reads as follows: TGTGCCAGCATCGGTAGCGGGAGGCACTTC. The sequence joins TRBV2 to TRBJ2-7, with 10 junctional bases fitting TRBD2. The CDR3 measures 10 amino acids from cysteine to phenylalanine. The entry retains the CDR3 DNA only, 30 bases that are in frame from base 1. From the germline V gene, CDR1 is SNHLY and CDR2 is FYNNEI. Supplemented by the reference TRBV2 and TRBJ2-7 proteins around the CDR3, the complete variable domain is EPEVTQTPSHQVTQMGQEVILRCVPISNHLYFYWYRQILGQKVEFLVSFYNNEISEKSEIFDDQFSVERPDGSNFTLKIRSTKLEDSAMYFCASIGSGRHFGPGTRLTVT.